This T cell receptor (beta chain) was documented in a study of blood T cell repertoires in COVID-19. Study-level information: Collection of acute and convalescent COVID-19 samples took place in the United States, Italy and Spain. Sample material is recorded as cDNA or gDNA derived from T cells, B-cell-depleted T cells, or PBMCs.

In the source study's methods: Estimates of nucleated cell counts were drawn from the amplification of reference gene primers. Repertoires were generated with immunoSEQ multiplex PCR, while TCRdb's copy carries only in-frame clones and drops some. That table furnishes V, J and clone size, whereas the DNA furnished D and trimming. The table lists just under 150,000 clones, 80% to 90% of them singletons. Germline CDR1 reads MDHEN; CDR2 reads SYDVKM. The CDR3 spans 16 residues. The V end was cut by 1 base, the J end by 1 base, with 11 bases between. The chain carries TRBV28 and TRBJ2-4; possible D gene TRBD2, 5 bases. This sequence originates from a human donor with acute or convalescent COVID-19. The donor label of this sample is uncertain. Sequencing was done on a sample of peripheral blood. CDR3 sequence: CASSLYGVAAKNIQYF. CDR3 nucleotides: TGTGCCAGCAGTTTATATGGGGTAGCGGCCAAAAACATTCAGTACTTC.